This T cell receptor beta chain was sequenced during a study of T cells of healthy individuals. One entry per CDR3 protein, called by TCRdb with MiXCR from the 5' RACE reads. The sample has 90,000 to 100,000 distinct CDR3 sequences, 15% to 20% seen once; the top ten hold 6.2%. V was shortened by 5 bases and J by 2 bases, with 13 bases between the two germline ends. The CDR3 length is 14 residues. CDR1 and CDR2 (germline): SGHTA, FQGNSA. V is TRBV7-2 and J is TRBJ2-7; D is undetermined. The TCR was taken from a human donor in good health. The DNA of the CDR3 is TGTGCCAGCAGCCTTACGACGCGAACCTACGAGCAGTACTTC. Translating gives CASSLTTRTYEQYF.